Below are 22 T cell receptor beta chains sequenced from a single sample in a study of persistence of HIV-infected CD4 T cells. Antigens of these TCRs are unknown. Anti-CD3/anti-CD28 beads served as a nonspecific positive control stimulus. Sorting selected CD4+ T cells upregulating both CD40 ligand and CD69. The libraries were made with immunoSEQ version 4 in survey mode. Produced via immunoSEQ multiplex PCR; TCRdb's table is partial and in-frame only. The data hold tens of thousands of clones, with approximately 90% observed a single time. Sample: CD4+ T cells sorted from PBMCs after roughly 17-hour stimulation, taken from a patient who received antiretroviral therapy. Every receptor here comes from an adult man with HIV who was CMV-seropositive.

The chain carries TRBV3-1 (or the pseudogene TRBV3-2) and TRBJ2-4; perhaps TRBD2 as D (6 bases). Germline V CDR1 and CDR2: LGHDT, YNNKEL (reference sequence). This CDR3 has 16 residues. V shed 4 bases and J shed 1 base, with 14 bases lying between them. DNA for the CDR3: TGTGCCAGCAGCCTACTACTCGCGGGGGCCAAAAACATTCAGTACTTC. Protein sequence: CASSLLLAGAKNIQYF.

V gene TRBV6-1 combines with J gene TRBJ2-1; D is perhaps TRBD2 (6 bases). CDR3 length: 13 amino acids. V lost 7 bases and J lost 9, with 16 bases in between. Per the germline V gene, CDR1 is MNHNS and CDR2 is SASEGT. For the CDR3, the DNA is TGTGCCAGCACAAAACAGGAGGGGAGTGAGCAGTTCTTC. Protein product: CASTKQEGSEQFF.

The chain joins TRBV7-9 to TRBJ1-4; tentative D call: TRBD1 (5 bases). The V end lost 5 bases, the J end lost 3 bases, and 13 bases lay between the germline ends. CDR3 length: 15 residues. The germline V gene has CDR1 SEHNR and CDR2 FQNEAQ (reference sequence). The CDR3 loop reads CASSRDAGANEKLFF. CDR3 coding DNA: TGTGCCAGCAGCCGGGACGCCGGGGCTAATGAAAAACTGTTTTTT. The entire variable domain, with the rest obtained from reference TRBV7-9 and TRBJ1-4, is as follows: DTGVSQNPRHKITKRGQNVTFRCDPISEHNRLYWYRQTLGQGPEFLTYFQNEAQLEKSRLLSDRFSAERPKGSFSTLEIQRTEQGDSAMYLCASSRDAGANEKLFFGSGTQLSVL.

This sequence joins TRBV15 and TRBJ2-3; 7 bases fit TRBD2. Germline V gene lookup returns CDR1 LNHNV and CDR2 YYDKDF (reference sequence). After removal of 3 bases from V and 5 bases from J, the junction contained 17 bases not matched to a gene. CDR3 length: 18 amino acids. The chain's CDR3 is CATSSVPLAVRAGDTQYF. CDR3 DNA sequence: TGTGCCACCAGCAGCGTACCCCTAGCGGTAAGGGCCGGAGATACGCAGTATTTT. The variable domain in full, completed from reference TRBV15 and TRBJ2-3, reads DAMVIQNPRYQVTQFGKPVTLSCSQTLNHNVMYWYQQKSSQAPKLLFHYYDKDFNNEADTPDNFQSRRPNTSFCFLDIRSPGLGDTAMYLCATSSVPLAVRAGDTQYFGPGTRLTVL.

The rearrangement uses TRBV6-1 and TRBJ1-1, with a tentative D call TRBD1 (6 bases). Germline V gives CDR1 MNHNS, CDR2 SASEGT. The V end lost 1 base, the J end lost 11 bases, and 20 bases lay between the germline ends. The CDR3 extends over 15 amino acids. The CDR3 DNA is TGTGCCAGCAGTGAAGTCGGGGGGGCCCGAGTCTCGGCTTTCTTT. Residues: CASSEVGGARVSAFF.

The chain uses TRBV7-4 and TRBJ2-1; D perhaps matches TRBD2 (5 bases). CDR3 size: 16 residues. CDR1 is SGHVT, CDR2 SQSDAQ, per germline. V lost 3 bases and J lost 3, with 15 bases in between. DNA of the CDR3: TGTGCCAGCAGCTTCGAGGGAATTATAATCTACAATGAGCAGTTCTTC. It codes for CASSFEGIIIYNEQFF.

This clone was seen a handful of times. The identical CDR3 is also encoded by other nucleotide sequences in the sample. This chain connects TRBV5-1 to TRBJ1-6; D gene ambiguous. The CDR3 loop spans 13 amino acids. Germline V gene data show CDR1 as SGHRS and CDR2 as YFSETQ. V lost 0 bases and J 8 bases, leaving 6 bases between the germline ends. The CDR3 region has the DNA TGCGCCAGCAGCTTGGGGAGGGATTCACCCCTCCACTTT. Protein sequence: CASSLGRDSPLHF.

This chain connects TRBV30 to TRBJ2-7, with 12 bases lining up with TRBD2. Germline-derived CDR1 and CDR2 are GTSNPN and SVGIG (reference sequence). The CDR3 is made up of 16 amino acids. V dropped 3 bases and J dropped 0; count of bases not matched to a gene: 6. The CDR3 reads CAWRTSGSWGSYEQYF. The CDR3 bases are TGTGCCTGGAGGACTAGCGGGAGCTGGGGCTCCTACGAGCAGTACTTC.

The V and J genes are TRBV3-1 (or the pseudogene TRBV3-2) and TRBJ2-2; 7 bases match TRBD2. The CDR3 spans 15 residues. The V segment lost 3 bases and the J segment 0 bases; nucleotides outside the gene matches: 1. Per the germline V gene, CDR1 is LGHDT and CDR2 is YNNKEL (reference sequence). CDR3 nucleotides: TGTGCCAGCAGCCAGCTAGCGGCGAACACCGGGGAGCTGTTTTTT. Protein: CASSQLAANTGELFF.

The chain joins TRBV10-3 to TRBJ2-3; 7 nucleotides line up with TRBD2. Losses at the gene ends were 0 bases for V and 0 bases for J; bases not matched to a gene: 12. This CDR3 is built from 19 residues. Germline CDR1 is ENHRY and CDR2 is SYGVKD. CDR3: CAISESTLTGGGSTDTQYF. The CDR3 coding sequence is TGTGCCATCAGTGAGTCGACCCTTACGGGGGGAGGGAGCACAGATACGCAGTATTTT.

This clone was seen more than once but under ten times. The V and J genes are TRBV7-2 and TRBJ2-3; TRBD2 matches at 9 bases. V shed 5 bases and J 4 bases; nucleotides not matched to a gene: 7. In germline, CDR1 is SGHTA, CDR2 FQGNSA. This CDR3 has 15 amino acids. The CDR3 nucleotides are TGTGCCAGCAGCGCACCGACTAGCGGCGCAGATACGCAGTATTTT. Amino acids: CASSAPTSGADTQYF.

This clone came up a few times. This sequence joins TRBV19 and TRBJ1-3; D not resolved. The CDR3 sequence is 14 residues long. From germline, CDR1 is LNHDA and CDR2 SQIVND (reference sequence). The V end was cut by 0 bases, the J end by 2 bases, with 5 bases between. This CDR3 reads CASSIDNAGNTIYF. The CDR3 DNA follows: TGTGCCAGTAGTATAGACAACGCTGGAAACACCATATATTTT. The full variable domain, completed using reference TRBV19 and TRBJ1-3, is DGGITQSPKYLFRKEGQNVTLSCEQNLNHDAMYWYRQDPGQGLRLIYYSQIVNDFQKGDIAEGYSVSREKKESFPLTVTSAQKNPTAFYLCASSIDNAGNTIYFGEGSWLTVV.

The chain joins TRBV7-2 to TRBJ2-2, with 8 bases lining up with TRBD1. Germline V CDR1 and CDR2: SGHTA, FQGNSA. This CDR3 comprises 16 residues. After removal of 3 bases from V and 4 bases from J, the junction contained 7 bases not matched to a gene. Here the CDR3 reads CASSFGQGASTGELFF. CDR3 nucleotides: TGTGCCAGCAGCTTCGGACAGGGCGCGAGCACCGGGGAGCTGTTTTTT.

The chain carries TRBV20-1 and TRBJ1-1; TRBD1 aligns across 9 bases. The junction had 0 bases not matched to a gene; V was cut back by 7 bases and J by 3 bases. Germline CDR1 is DFQATT and CDR2 is SNEGSKA (reference sequence). The CDR3 loop spans 11 amino acids. The CDR3 DNA reads TGCAGTGGGGACAGGGACACTGAAGCTTTCTTT. It encodes CSGDRDTEAFF.

This clone was counted only a few times. The chain has TRBV6-2 or TRBV6-3 and TRBJ1-5; D is unclear. V was trimmed by 4 bases and J by 6 bases, leaving 4 bases between them. There are 11 residues in the CDR3. CDR1 MNHEY and CDR2 SVGEGT come from the germline V gene. CDR3 nucleotide sequence: TGTGCCAGCAGTTCGGGTCAGCCCCAGCATTTT. Its translation is CASSSGQPQHF.

The chain combines TRBV6-5 with TRBJ2-7, with TRBD2 as a possible D gene (5 bases). CDR3 length: 15 residues. V was trimmed by 0 bases and J by 1 base, leaving 10 bases between them. From germline, CDR1 is MNHEY and CDR2 SVGAGI. The CDR3 bases are TGTGCCAGCAGTTACTCGAGAGGGAAGTCCTACGAGCAGTACTTC. Protein product: CASSYSRGKSYEQYF.

This chain connects TRBV9 to TRBJ2-1, with D possibly matching TRBD1 (6 bases). The CDR3 contains 12 residues. Per the germline V gene, CDR1 is SGDLS and CDR2 is YYNGEE. V was clipped by 4 bases and J by 9 bases, with 11 bases between them. The CDR3 spells CASSKSGVEQFF. The DNA of the CDR3 is TGTGCCAGCAGCAAATCAGGGGTTGAGCAGTTCTTC.

The V and J genes are TRBV6-5 and TRBJ2-2; 7 positions match TRBD1. Germline V gene data show CDR1 as MNHEY and CDR2 as SVGAGI. After removal of 7 bases from V and 3 bases from J, the junction contained 5 bases not matched to a gene. This CDR3 is built from 14 residues. The CDR3 coding sequence is TGTGCCAGCATTCTGACAGGGTACACCGGGGAGCTGTTTTTT. Translation: CASILTGYTGELFF.

This clone turned up a few times. The CDR3 protein is CASSESVGFSSYEQYF. The CDR3 DNA follows: TGCGCCAGCAGTGAGTCGGTGGGGTTTAGCTCCTACGAGCAGTACTTC. The chain joins TRBV10-2 to TRBJ2-7; D is ambiguous. CDR3 length: 16 residues. Looked up from germline, CDR1 is WSHSY and CDR2 is SAAADI. The germline V and J ends were trimmed by 0 bases and 0 bases, with 12 bases remaining between them.

The chain has TRBV18 and TRBJ2-2; 7 nucleotides align to TRBD2. CDR3 size: 15 residues. J was trimmed by 7 bases and V by 0 bases; bases with no gene match: 5. In germline, CDR1 is KGHSH, CDR2 LQKENI. DNA for the CDR3: TGTGCCAGCTCACCACCAGCGGGGAAAGGCGGGGAGCTGTTTTTT. Amino acid sequence: CASSPPAGKGGELFF.

V and J are TRBV21-1 and TRBJ1-3. TRBV21-1 is designated a pseudogene. The CDR3 is 17 amino acids. This chain's CDR3 is CASSKVPLGGSGNTIYF. The CDR3 coding sequence is TGTGCCAGCAGCAAAGTCCCCCTGGGCGGCTCTGGAAACACCATATATTTT.

The gene calls are TRBV5-8 and TRBJ1-6; D unresolved. This CDR3 is 13 amino acids long. Trimming left V 4 bases short and J 6 bases short, with 8 bases between. Germline CDR1 and CDR2: SGHTS and YDEGEE. CDR3 bases: TGTGCCAGCAGCCTTGATTTTAATTCACCCCTCCACTTT. Residues: CASSLDFNSPLHF.